What follows is one T cell receptor (beta chain) and its context. Its antigen is currently unknown. Produced via immunoSEQ multiplex PCR; TCRdb's table is partial and in-frame only. The sample yields 70,000 to 95,000 clones, more than 75% seen once. This entry comes from a study of T cell responses to AZD1222 COVID-19 vaccine. Study results and limitations: Close to half of spike-specific TCRs reportedly recognize unmutated variant regions. White British people made up most donors, females outnumbered males, and clonal diversity was possibly underestimated. Regions 160-218 and 743-854 dominated among vaccine-associated CD4 TCRs spanning spike.

After removal of 11 bases from V and 5 bases from J, the junction contained 15 bases not matched to a gene. In germline, CDR1 is SEHNR, CDR2 FQNEAQ (reference sequence). The CDR3 length is 15 residues. Sequenced material: peripheral blood, taken on day 0 of MenACWY control vaccination. The receptor's source is an adult in good health. The genes are TRBV7-9 and TRBJ2-3, with TRBD2 identical over 8 bases. DNA for the CDR3: TGTGCCGGAGATAAGACGAGCGGGAGAGGAGATACGCAGTATTTT. It yields the protein CAGDKTSGRGDTQYF.